Listed here is a single T cell receptor beta chain. The data were obtained in a study of CD8 T cells in ankylosing spondylitis. TCRdb re-analysed the 5' RACE reads in MiXCR, keeping a single row per CDR3 protein. The table records about 360,000 distinct CDR3 sequences, about 15% of them present only once. CDR1 and CDR2 from the germline V gene are LGHNA and YNFKEQ. This CDR3 is 14 amino acids long. V dropped 3 bases and J dropped 7 bases, with 15 bases sitting between them. This chain uses TRBV4-2 with TRBJ2-5; D unclear. The clonotype comes from a male donor with ankylosing spondylitis or in good health (not recorded which). Sequencing was carried out using blood, either unsorted or a sorted T cell fraction (not recorded which). The CDR3 DNA sequence: TGTGCCAGCAGCCACCGAAATGGGGAAGGGACCCAGTACTTC. Translation: CASSHRNGEGTQYF.